One and the same sample provided the 10 T cell receptor beta chains below, sequenced in a study of shared clonotypes between healthy human individuals. Clones were sequenced by immunoSEQ multiplex PCR, and TCRdb holds only the in-frame ones, with some missing. The sample yields fewer than 600,000 clones, about 74% seen once. Sequences were obtained from PBMCs. The receptors here all came from a woman in her forties in good health. Some clones in this sample may be carry-over from other donors' samples.

The rearrangement links TRBV7-2 to TRBJ2-2, with a tentative D call TRBD2 (5 bases). CDR1 and CDR2 from the germline V gene are SGHTA and FQGNSA. CDR3 length: 13 residues. V was trimmed by 4 bases and J by 6 bases, leaving 9 bases between them. CDR3 DNA sequence: TGTGCCAGCAGCTCCCGGAGGTCCGGGGAGCTGTTTTTT. It yields the protein CASSSRRSGELFF.

The chain couples TRBV15 to TRBJ2-1; D is undetermined. Trimming cost V 0 bases and J 1 base, with 4 bases left between them. This CDR3 has 14 amino acids. Germline V gene sequence: CDR1 LNHNV, CDR2 YYDKDF (reference sequence). The DNA for the CDR3 is TGTGCCACCAGCAGAGATCTTTCCTACAATGAGCAGTTCTTC. Protein sequence: CATSRDLSYNEQFF.

V and J are TRBV30 and TRBJ2-7; D is undetermined. The CDR3 runs 14 residues. V lost 2 bases to trimming and J lost 4 bases, with 15 bases between them. The V gene's germline CDR1 is GTSNPN and CDR2 SVGIG (reference sequence). The DNA for the CDR3 is TGTGCCTGGAGTCCGACCCGTAGTGGTTACGAGCAGTACTTC. Encoded protein: CAWSPTRSGYEQYF.

V and J are TRBV12-5 and TRBJ2-2; D may be TRBD2 (6 bases). Trimming took 2 bases from V and 2 from J, leaving 9 bases between them. Germline-derived CDR1 and CDR2 are LGHNT and FRNRAP. There are 15 residues in the CDR3. The CDR3 is CASGLFSGNTGELFF. CDR3 bases: TGTGCTAGTGGTTTGTTTAGCGGTAACACCGGGGAGCTGTTTTTT.

In DNA, the CDR3 is TGTGCCAGCAGCTTGGTAACAGTGCCCCCTGAAGCTTTCTTT. This encodes CASSLVTVPPEAFF. The chain is built from TRBV5-6 and TRBJ1-1; D is unresolved. V lost 0 bases to trimming and J lost 6 bases, with 12 bases between them. This CDR3 is 14 amino acids long. In germline, CDR1 is SGHDT, CDR2 YYEEEE.

This clone was recorded a few times. The chain recombines TRBV28 with TRBJ1-1, with D maybe TRBD1 (5 bases). The germline V gene has CDR1 MDHEN and CDR2 SYDVKM. The CDR3 length is 13 residues. This chain's CDR3 is CVSGGEGDTEAFF. In DNA form, the CDR3 reads TGTGTTTCAGGAGGGGAGGGTGACACTGAAGCTTTCTTT.

The V gene is TRBV6-1, the J gene TRBJ2-7; TRBD1 agrees at 8 bases. The germline V gene encodes CDR1 MNHNS and CDR2 SASEGT. After removal of 8 bases from V and 0 bases from J, the junction contained 6 bases not matched to a gene. CDR3 length equals 14 residues. The CDR3 protein is CASGGQADSYEQYF. DNA for the CDR3: TGTGCCAGCGGGGGACAGGCAGACTCCTACGAGCAGTACTTC.

This rearrangement joins TRBV2 to TRBJ1-5; maybe TRBD1 (6 bases). V was clipped by 6 bases and J by 7 bases, with 13 bases between them. The CDR3 is 13 amino acids. The germline V gene has CDR1 SNHLY and CDR2 FYNNEI. This CDR3 is CASRNRVGQPQHF. The CDR3 DNA follows: TGTGCCAGCAGGAACAGGGTTGGGCAGCCCCAGCATTTT. Looking up the rest from reference TRBV2 and TRBJ1-5 gives the full variable domain: EPEVTQTPSHQVTQMGQEVILRCVPISNHLYFYWYRQILGQKVEFLVSFYNNEISEKSEIFDDQFSVERPDGSNFTLKIRSTKLEDSAMYFCASRNRVGQPQHFGDGTRLSIL.

The chain carries TRBV6-1 and TRBJ1-2; D might be TRBD1 (5 bases). Germline assignment: CDR1 MNHNS and CDR2 SASEGT. The CDR3 is made up of 15 amino acids. V lost 5 bases and J lost 0, with 13 bases in between. CDR3 DNA sequence: TGTGCCAGCAGTCAAGGGACGGCGGCTAACTATGGCTACACCTTC. Its protein is CASSQGTAANYGYTF.

This chain joins TRBV9 and TRBJ1-1; 8 bases align to TRBD1. CDR3 size: 14 residues. The trim removed 3 bases at V and 5 bases at J, leaving 6 bases unmatched. The V gene's germline CDR1 is SGDLS and CDR2 YYNGEE. The CDR3 DNA is TGTGCCAGCAGCGAAAGACAGGGGAGGACTGAAGCTTTCTTT. As protein: CASSERQGRTEAFF.